These 16 T cell receptor beta chains originate from one sample sequenced in a study of T cell responses to AZD1222 COVID-19 vaccine. Assay: immunoSEQ multiplex PCR; the TCRdb copy retains only in-frame clones and omits some. The repertoire holds about 180,000 clones, with 70% to 90% as singletons. Sequences were derived from peripheral blood, sampled on day 0 of AZD1222 vaccination. The receptors here all came from an adult in good health.

The rearrangement uses TRBV11-2 and TRBJ2-2, with a tentative D call TRBD1 (7 bases). Germline V CDR1 and CDR2: SGHAT, FQNNGV. The CDR3 loop spans 17 amino acids. The V end was cut by 3 bases, the J end by 0 bases, with 14 bases between. The CDR3 coding sequence is TGTGCCAGCAGCTTTAGGCAGGGGGGCTCGAACACCGGGGAGCTGTTTTTT. Amino acid sequence: CASSFRQGGSNTGELFF.

This clone was picked up one time. The rearrangement links TRBV10-1 to TRBJ2-2, with 8 bases fitting TRBD1. There are 16 residues in the CDR3. Germline trimming cut 2 bases from V and 1 base from J; bases unmatched to any gene: 3. Germline V gene sequence: CDR1 WNHNN, CDR2 SYGVQD (reference sequence). As DNA, the CDR3 is TGCGCCAGCAGTGAGGCCGGGACAGGGAACACCGGGGAGCTGTTTTTT. It translates to CASSEAGTGNTGELFF.

The chain joins TRBV5-1 to TRBJ2-3, with 11 nucleotides matching TRBD1. Germline assignment: CDR1 SGHRS and CDR2 YFSETQ. J lost 2 bases, V lost 3 bases, and 14 bases had no gene match. The CDR3 runs 19 residues. CDR3 sequence reads: CASSSIGTGGGLNTDTQYF. The CDR3 DNA is TGCGCCAGCAGCTCTATTGGGACAGGGGGTGGGCTTAACACAGATACGCAGTATTTT.

Remarks on this clone: A much larger clone differs from this one at a single base, so this may be a read error. The V call is TRBV5-6, the J call TRBJ2-1; D is undetermined. The CDR3 has 11 amino acids. V was trimmed by 3 bases and J by 2 bases, leaving 0 bases between them. CDR1 is SGHDT and CDR2 is YYEEEE in the germline V gene. The CDR3 coding sequence is TGTGCCAGCAGCTCCTACAATGAGCAGTTCTTC. Translated, it gives CASSSYNEQFF.

This clone showed up just once. J is TRBJ1-1 and V is TRBV30; D perhaps matches TRBD1 (5 bases). Germline-derived CDR1 and CDR2 are GTSNPN and SVGIG (reference sequence). This CDR3 comprises 13 residues. V lost 4 bases and J 2 bases, leaving 11 bases between the germline ends. CDR3 loop: CAWIGHFNTEAFF. The CDR3 coding sequence is TGTGCCTGGATCGGACACTTCAACACTGAAGCTTTCTTT. The full variable domain, its missing parts supplied by reference TRBV30 and TRBJ1-1, is SQTIHQWPATLVQPVGSPLSLECTVEGTSNPNLYWYRQAAGRGLQLLFYSVGIGQISSEVPQNLSASRPQDRQFILSSKKLLLSDSGFYLCAWIGHFNTEAFFGQGTRLTVV.

The gene calls are TRBV9 and TRBJ2-1, with 8 positions matching TRBD1. Germline lookup yields CDR1 SGDLS and CDR2 YYNGEE. This CDR3 is 15 amino acids long. V shed 0 bases and J 7 bases; nucleotides not matched to a gene: 6. This CDR3 is CASSVGAGGQNEQFF. CDR3 coding DNA: TGTGCCAGCAGCGTAGGGGCAGGGGGCCAGAATGAGCAGTTCTTC.

This clone was observed a single time. The gene calls are TRBV4-1 and TRBJ1-4; possible D gene TRBD1, 6 bases. Per the germline V gene, CDR1 is MGHRA and CDR2 is YSYEKL. Trimming took 2 bases from V and 4 from J, leaving 11 bases between them. This CDR3 has 15 amino acids. CDR3 protein: CASSQPDRVNEKLFF. The CDR3 DNA reads as TGCGCCAGCAGCCAACCGGACAGAGTTAATGAAAAACTGTTTTTT.

V is TRBV5-8 and J is TRBJ2-5, with 9 bases that match TRBD2. Germline V CDR1 and CDR2: SGHTS, YDEGEE. Unmatched junction bases numbered 9, after V lost 4 bases and J lost 5 bases. The CDR3 covers 15 residues. CDR3 loop: CASSPGVAGDETQYF. For the CDR3, the DNA is TGTGCCAGCAGCCCGGGGGTAGCGGGAGATGAGACCCAGTACTTC.

The chain recombines TRBV2 with TRBJ1-2, with TRBD1 matching 7 bases. The V segment lost 6 bases and the J segment 8 bases; nucleotides outside the gene matches: 9. From germline, CDR1 is SNHLY and CDR2 FYNNEI. This CDR3 region has 13 residues. In DNA, the CDR3 is TGTGCCAGCAGCGTACAGGGGCTTGAGGGCTACACCTTC. Translation: CASSVQGLEGYTF.

V is TRBV28 and J is TRBJ1-4; 10 bases agree with TRBD1. J gave up 8 bases and V 6 bases, and 6 bases lay outside the gene matches. Germline V gene sequence: CDR1 MDHEN, CDR2 SYDVKM. This CDR3 is built from 14 residues. CDR3 loop: CASRRQGAPEKLFF. For the CDR3, the DNA is TGTGCCAGCAGGCGACAGGGGGCGCCGGAAAAACTGTTTTTT.

There are a few counts of this clone. This chain connects TRBV5-5 to TRBJ1-1; D is ambiguous. In germline, CDR1 is SGHKS, CDR2 YYEKEE (reference sequence). The length of the CDR3 is 15 residues. Trimming stripped 1 base from V and 1 base from J, with 11 bases between. In DNA form, the CDR3 reads TGTGCCAGCAGCTTGTCTACAACACGGAACACTGAAGCTTTCTTT. It specifies CASSLSTTRNTEAFF.

This sequence joins TRBV2 and TRBJ1-2; the D is unclear. This CDR3 is 15 amino acids long. Germline-derived CDR1 and CDR2 are SNHLY and FYNNEI. V lost 2 bases and J lost 2, with 12 bases in between. The CDR3 sequence: CASSEFRASNYGYTF. CDR3 sequence (DNA): TGTGCCAGCAGTGAATTTAGGGCTTCCAACTATGGCTACACCTTC.

The chain has TRBV9 and TRBJ2-6; D is undetermined. V lost 3 bases, J lost 2 bases, and 6 bases lay in between. CDR1 is SGDLS and CDR2 is YYNGEE in the germline V gene. The CDR3 length is 14 residues. The DNA for the CDR3 is TGTGCCAGCAGCGGGAGCGCTGGGGCCAACGTCCTGACTTTC. This translates into CASSGSAGANVLTF. Supplemented by reference TRBV9 and TRBJ2-6, the full variable domain reads DSGVTQTPKHLITATGQRVTLRCSPRSGDLSVYWYQQSLDQGLQFLIQYYNGEERAKGNILERFSAQQFPDLHSELNLSSLELGDSALYFCASSGSAGANVLTFGAGSRLTVL.

This clone was recorded many times. V gene TRBV30 combines with J gene TRBJ1-5; 7 bases are a match to TRBD1. J was trimmed by 4 bases and V by 5 bases; bases with no gene match: 8. The germline V gene encodes CDR1 GTSNPN and CDR2 SVGIG (reference sequence). The CDR3 contains 14 residues. CDR3 DNA: TGTGCCTGGTCCCGAGGACAGGAAAATCAGCCCCAGCATTTT. Its translation is CAWSRGQENQPQHF.

This rearrangement joins TRBV27 to TRBJ2-2; D could derive from TRBD1 or TRBD2 (5 bases each). Germline CDR1 is MNHEY and CDR2 is SMNVEV (reference sequence). This CDR3 contains 13 residues. V was trimmed by 8 bases and J by 8 bases, leaving 15 bases between them. CDR3 sequence: CASADTPGGELFF. CDR3 in DNA: TGTGCCAGCGCGGACACCCCGGGGGGGGAGCTGTTTTTT.

This clone has just a few counts. The gene calls are TRBV19 and TRBJ2-1, with TRBD1 identical over 7 bases. The CDR3 spans 15 residues. Germline lookup yields CDR1 LNHDA and CDR2 SQIVND (reference sequence). J lost 1 base, V lost 6 bases, and 6 bases had no gene match. CDR3 amino acids: CASRLDRASYNEQFF. The CDR3 region has the DNA TGTGCCAGTAGACTCGACAGGGCGTCCTACAATGAGCAGTTCTTC.